This entry concerns a single TCR beta chain. The antigen is unknown. Genomic DNA of each subset was evenly split across several immunoSEQ plates. TCRdb's table, derived via immunoSEQ multiplex PCR, lists solely in-frame clones and lacks some. Of more than 2,000,000 clones listed, approximately 93% are singletons. The sample is drawn from a study of shared clonotypes between healthy human individuals. Study-wide points: Non-shared clonotypes had lower generation probabilities than clonotypes shared by all four sorted-subset donors. A generally larger estimated richness was seen in naive subsets than in memory subsets. The low donor count limited represented genetic and exposure-history diversity.

This receptor was obtained from a man aged 18 to 35 in good health. Some clones in this sample may be carry-over from other donors' samples. Sequencing was carried out using naive CD4+ T cells from PBMCs. Subset indicated: CD45RA+ positively selected.

CDR3 sequence reads: CASRVWGGNTEAFF. The CDR3 bases are TGTGCCAGCAGAGTCTGGGGAGGTAACACTGAAGCTTTCTTT. V and J are TRBV11-1 and TRBJ1-1; D remains unclear. The CDR3 runs 14 residues. Germline V gene sequence: CDR1 SGHAT, CDR2 FQDESV (reference sequence). The V gene lost 6 bases and the J gene lost 2 bases, with 13 bases spanning the gap.